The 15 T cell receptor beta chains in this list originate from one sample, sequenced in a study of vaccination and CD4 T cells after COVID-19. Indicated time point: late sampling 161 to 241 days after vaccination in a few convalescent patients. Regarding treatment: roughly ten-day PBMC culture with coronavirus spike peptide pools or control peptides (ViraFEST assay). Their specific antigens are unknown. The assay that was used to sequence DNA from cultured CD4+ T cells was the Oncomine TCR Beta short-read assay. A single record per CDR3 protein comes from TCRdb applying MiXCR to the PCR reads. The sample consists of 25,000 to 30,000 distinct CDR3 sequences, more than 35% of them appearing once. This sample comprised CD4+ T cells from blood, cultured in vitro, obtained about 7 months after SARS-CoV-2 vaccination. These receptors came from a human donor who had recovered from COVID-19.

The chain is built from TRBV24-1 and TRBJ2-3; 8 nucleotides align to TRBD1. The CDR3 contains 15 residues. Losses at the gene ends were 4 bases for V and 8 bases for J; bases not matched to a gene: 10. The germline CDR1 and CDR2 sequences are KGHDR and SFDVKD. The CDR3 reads CATSDPGQGAATQYF. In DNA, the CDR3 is TGTGCCACCAGTGACCCCGGACAGGGTGCAGCTACGCAGTATTTT.

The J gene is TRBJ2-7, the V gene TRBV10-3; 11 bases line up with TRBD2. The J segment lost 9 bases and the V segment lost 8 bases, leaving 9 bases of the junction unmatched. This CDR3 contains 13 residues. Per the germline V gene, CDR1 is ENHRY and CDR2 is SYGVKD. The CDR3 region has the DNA TGTGCCATCCTGGGCCTAGCGGGAGGTAGGCAGTACTTC. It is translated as CAILGLAGGRQYF.

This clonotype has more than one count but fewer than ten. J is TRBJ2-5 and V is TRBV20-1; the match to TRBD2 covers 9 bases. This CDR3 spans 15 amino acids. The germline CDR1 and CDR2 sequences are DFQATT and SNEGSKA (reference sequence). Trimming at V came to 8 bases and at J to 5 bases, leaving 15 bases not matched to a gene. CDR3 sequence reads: CSTQDAGLARETQYF. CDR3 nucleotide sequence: TGCAGTACCCAAGATGCGGGACTAGCACGGGAGACCCAGTACTTC.

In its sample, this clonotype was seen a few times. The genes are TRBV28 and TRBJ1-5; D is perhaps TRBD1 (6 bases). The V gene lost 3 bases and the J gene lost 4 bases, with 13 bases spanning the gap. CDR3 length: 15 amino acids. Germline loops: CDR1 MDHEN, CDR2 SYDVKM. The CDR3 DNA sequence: TGTGCCAGCAGTTTTACCGGGACAAAGAATCAGCCCCAGCATTTT. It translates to CASSFTGTKNQPQHF.

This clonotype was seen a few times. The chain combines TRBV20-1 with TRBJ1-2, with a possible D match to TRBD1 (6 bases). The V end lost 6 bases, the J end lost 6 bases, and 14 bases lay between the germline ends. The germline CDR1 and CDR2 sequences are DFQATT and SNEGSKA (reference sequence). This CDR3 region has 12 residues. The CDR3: CSAGTFGDGYTF. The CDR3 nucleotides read TGCAGTGCCGGGACATTCGGGGATGGCTACACCTTC.

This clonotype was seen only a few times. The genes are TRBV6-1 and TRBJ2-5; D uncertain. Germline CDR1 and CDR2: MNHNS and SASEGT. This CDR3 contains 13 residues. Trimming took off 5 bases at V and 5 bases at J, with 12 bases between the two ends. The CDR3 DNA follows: TGTGCCAGCAGTCGGGCTGCTCGGGAGACCCAGTACTTC. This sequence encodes CASSRAARETQYF.

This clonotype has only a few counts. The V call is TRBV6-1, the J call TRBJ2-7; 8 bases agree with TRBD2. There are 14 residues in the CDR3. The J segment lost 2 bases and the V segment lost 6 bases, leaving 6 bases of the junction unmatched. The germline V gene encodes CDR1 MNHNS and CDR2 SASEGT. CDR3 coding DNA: TGTGCCAGCAGGAGACTAGCGAGGGCCTACGAGCAGTACTTC. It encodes CASRRLARAYEQYF.

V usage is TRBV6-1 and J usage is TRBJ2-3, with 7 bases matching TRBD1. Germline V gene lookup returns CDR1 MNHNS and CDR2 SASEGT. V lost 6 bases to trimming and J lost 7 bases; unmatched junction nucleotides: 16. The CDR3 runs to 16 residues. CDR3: CASRGQDRLAGHTQYF. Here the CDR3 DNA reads TGTGCCAGCAGGGGTCAGGACAGGCTCGCGGGTCATACGCAGTATTTT.

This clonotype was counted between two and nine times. In DNA form, the CDR3 reads TGTGCCAGCAGCTTAGGGTGGGGGAACTATGGCTACACCTTC. Amino acid sequence: CASSLGWGNYGYTF. The gene calls are TRBV7-9 and TRBJ1-2, with D perhaps matching TRBD1 (5 bases). CDR1 is SEHNR and CDR2 is FQNEAQ in the germline V gene (reference sequence). CDR3 length: 14 amino acids. V was pared by 1 base and J by 2 bases, with 8 bases between.

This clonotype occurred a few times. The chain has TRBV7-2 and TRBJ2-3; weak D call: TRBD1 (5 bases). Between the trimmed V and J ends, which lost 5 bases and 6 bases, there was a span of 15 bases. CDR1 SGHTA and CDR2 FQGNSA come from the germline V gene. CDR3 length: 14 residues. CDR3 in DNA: TGTGCCAGCAGCCCAGGGAACATCCCGGATACGCAGTATTTT. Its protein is CASSPGNIPDTQYF.

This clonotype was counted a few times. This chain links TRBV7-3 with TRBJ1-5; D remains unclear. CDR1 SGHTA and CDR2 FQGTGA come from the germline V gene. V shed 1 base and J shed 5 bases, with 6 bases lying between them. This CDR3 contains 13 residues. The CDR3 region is CASSLIPDQPQHF. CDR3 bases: TGTGCCAGCAGCTTAATCCCGGATCAGCCCCAGCATTTT.

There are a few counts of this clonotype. The CDR3 bases are TGCAGTGCTCACCCCCCGGCGGCGGATAATGAGCAGTTCTTC. It translates to CSAHPPAADNEQFF. The gene calls are TRBV20-1 and TRBJ2-1; D not certain. The CDR3 has 14 residues. The germline CDR1 and CDR2 sequences are DFQATT and SNEGSKA (reference sequence). Trimming cost V 5 bases and J 7 bases, with 18 bases left between them.

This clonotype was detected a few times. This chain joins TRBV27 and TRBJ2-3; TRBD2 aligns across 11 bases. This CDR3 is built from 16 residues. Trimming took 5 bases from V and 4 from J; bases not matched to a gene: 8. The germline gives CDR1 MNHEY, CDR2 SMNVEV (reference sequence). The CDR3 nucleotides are TGTGCCAGCAGTCAACTAGCGGGAGTAGGCCCAGATACGCAGTATTTT. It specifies CASSQLAGVGPDTQYF.

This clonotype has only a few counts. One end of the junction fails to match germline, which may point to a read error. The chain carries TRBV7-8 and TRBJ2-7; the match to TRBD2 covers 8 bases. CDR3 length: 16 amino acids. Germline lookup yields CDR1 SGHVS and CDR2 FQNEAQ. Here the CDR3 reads CASSPRGGGSSSEQYF. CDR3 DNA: TGTGCCAGCAGCCCCAGAGGCGGGGGGTCCTCCTCCGAGCAGTACTTC. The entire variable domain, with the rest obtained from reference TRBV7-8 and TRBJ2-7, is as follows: GAGVSQSPRYKVAKRGQDVALRCDPISGHVSLFWYQQALGQGPEFLTYFQNEAQLDKSGLPSDRFFAERPEGSVSTLKIQRTQQEDSAVYLCASSPRGGGSSSEQYFGPGTRLTVT.

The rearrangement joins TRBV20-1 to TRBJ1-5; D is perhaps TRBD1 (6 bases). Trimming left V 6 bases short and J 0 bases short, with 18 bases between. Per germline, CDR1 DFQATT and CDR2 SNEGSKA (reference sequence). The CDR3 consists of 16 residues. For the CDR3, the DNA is TGCAGTGCGAGGACAGAGGGGATTTATAGCAATCAGCCCCAGCATTTT. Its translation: CSARTEGIYSNQPQHF.